These T cell receptor beta chains were read from a single sample in a study of early T cells in non-severe SARS-CoV-2 infection. TCRdb independently ran MiXCR on the 5' RACE reads; one entry per CDR3 protein. The sample shows some 42,000 distinct CDR3 sequences, 5% to 6.5% of them seen only once. The sample here was whole blood, taken at baseline. These receptors came from an adult who was a healthcare worker with PCR-confirmed SARS-CoV-2 infection or an uninfected control (not recorded which). The CDR3 runs from the conserved cysteine through the conserved F or W. D genes are given only for firm matches. Clone size appears in some rows only: once, few, many, or a class for an expanded clone.

>few|TRBJ2-3|TRBD2|TRBV10-1
TGCGCCAGCAGTCGTGGACTAGCGGGGGCAGGGGATACGCAGTATTTT
CASSRGLAGAGDTQYF
>.|TRBJ2-7|.|TRBV7-9
TGTGCCAGCGTAGGGGACAACTACGAGCAGTACTTC
CASVGDNYEQYF
>many|TRBJ2-3|TRBD2|TRBV3-1
TGTGCCAGCAGCCCCACTAGCGGACACACAGATACGCAGTATTTT
CASSPTSGHTDTQYF
>many|TRBJ2-5|TRBD1|TRBV7-3
TGTGCCAGCAGCTCGGACAGGGGAGAGACCCAGTACTTC
CASSSDRGETQYF
>many|TRBJ1-1|.|TRBV7-9
TGTGCCAGCAGCTTAGCGGTAATGACGGCTGAAGCTTTCTTT
CASSLAVMTAEAFF
>medium-sized|TRBJ2-1|.|TRBV6-2/TRBV6-3
TGTGCCAGCACTCCCCGGGGCAGCTACAATGAGCAGTTCTTC
CASTPRGSYNEQFF
>.|TRBJ1-1|.|TRBV7-6
TGTGCCAGCAGCTTAGCGGGGGGAGGGAGGAACACTGAAGCTTTCTTT
CASSLAGGGRNTEAFF
>many|TRBJ2-2|.|TRBV12-3/TRBV12-4
TGTGCCAGCAGCTTCCCAGGGGGGGCGAGCGGGGAGCTGTTTTTT
CASSFPGGASGELFF
>.|TRBJ2-1|.|TRBV7-9
TGTGCCAGCAACACCGAGAGTAGTTGGGATGAGCAGTTCTTC
CASNTESSWDEQFF
>many|TRBJ1-1|.|TRBV12-3/TRBV12-4
TGTGCCAGCAGTTTAGCAGGGCCGGGGGGTGGTGCTTTCTTT
CASSLAGPGGGAFF
>few|TRBJ2-1|TRBD2|TRBV9
TGTGCCAGCAGCCGCGGGGGGTCCTATGAGCAGTTCTTC
CASSRGGSYEQFF
>many|TRBJ1-1|TRBD1|TRBV10-1
TGCGCCAGCAGTGAGTCTTTTGGACAGGGGAACACTGAAGCTTTCTTT
CASSESFGQGNTEAFF
>.|TRBJ2-2|.|TRBV5-1
TGCGCCAGCAGCGTTGTGGGAGGGGGCCCGAAGAACACCGGGGAGCTGTTTTTT
CASSVVGGGPKNTGELFF
>few|TRBJ1-2|.|TRBV28
TGTGCCAGCAGGACCCCCTTAGCTAACTATGGCTACACCTTC
CASRTPLANYGYTF
>many|TRBJ2-5|TRBD1|TRBV12-3/TRBV12-4
TGTGCCAGCAGGGGACAGCAAGAGACCCAGTACTTC
CASRGQQETQYF
>many|TRBJ2-3|TRBD2|TRBV5-1
TGCGCCAGCAGCGTAACCGCTACAGCGGGGGCGACAGATACGCAGTATTTT
CASSVTATAGATDTQYF
>few|TRBJ2-2|.|TRBV7-3
TGTGCCAGCAGGGGGCAGGGCAACACCGGGGAGCTGTTTTTT
CASRGQGNTGELFF
>.|TRBJ2-7|.|TRBV9
TGTGCCAGCAGCCCGGGGGGCCGTACCTACGAGCAGTACTTC
CASSPGGRTYEQYF
>many|TRBJ2-5|.|TRBV21-1
TGTGCCAGCAGCATGCACCGGGACAGGGCCCAAGAGACCCAGTACTTC
CASSMHRDRAQETQYF
>few|TRBJ1-5|.|TRBV20-1
TGCAGTGCTCCCGAAGGGGGGAATCAGCCCCAGCATTTT
CSAPEGGNQPQHF
>few|TRBJ2-1|.|TRBV7-9
TGTGCCAGCAGCTCACAGGGTGATGAGCAGTTCTTC
CASSSQGDEQFF
>few|TRBJ2-1|.|TRBV24-1
TGTGCCACCAGTGATACTACAGGGAACAATGAGCAGTTCTTC
CATSDTTGNNEQFF
>many|TRBJ2-7|TRBD2|TRBV20-1
TGCAGTGCCCTCAACCCCGGGACTAGCCCCTACGAGCAGTACTTC
CSALNPGTSPYEQYF
>.|TRBJ2-5|.|TRBV12-3/TRBV12-4
TGTGCCAGCAGTCCCGGGACATATCAAGAGACCCAGTACTTC
CASSPGTYQETQYF
>many|TRBJ1-1|.|TRBV30
TGTGCCTGGAGTCAGCAGGAGAACACTGAAGCTTTCTTT
CAWSQQENTEAFF
>many|TRBJ1-1|TRBD1|TRBV29-1
TGCAGCGTTGACCGGGACAGGAACACTGAAGCTTTCTTT
CSVDRDRNTEAFF
>.|TRBJ1-5|TRBD1|TRBV6-5
TGTGCCAGCAGTCCTAACAGGGGGCGATTCAATCAGCCCCAGCATTTT
CASSPNRGRFNQPQHF
>few|TRBJ2-5|.|TRBV20-1
TGCAGTGCTAGAGATGGAGGGTCTCAAGAGACCCAGTACTTC
CSARDGGSQETQYF
>.|TRBJ1-2|.|TRBV7-9
TGTGCCAGCAGCTTATCAGGGTTAGAGGGCTACACCTTC
CASSLSGLEGYTF
>few|TRBJ1-5|TRBD1|TRBV4-1
TGCGCCAGCAGCCCCGGGAGGGGGCTCACAGCTAGTAATCAGCCCCAGCATTTT
CASSPGRGLTASNQPQHF
>.|TRBJ2-2|TRBD1|TRBV7-9
TGTGCCAGCAGCTTAGCGGGGACAGGCCCAAACACCGGGGAGCTGTTTTTT
CASSLAGTGPNTGELFF
>.|TRBJ2-3|TRBD2|TRBV9
TGTGCCAGCAGCGTAACCGGACTAGGAACTAGCACAGATACGCAGTATTTT
CASSVTGLGTSTDTQYF